This T cell receptor beta chain derives from a study of T cell clonality in common variable immunodeficiency (dated by TCRdb to 2015 to 2017). The CDR3 measures 12 amino acids from cysteine to phenylalanine. The DNA covers only part of the CDR3, 27 bases in frame from base 1. Based on the germline V gene, the CDR1 and CDR2 sequences are SQVTM and ANQGSEA. V gives up 2 bases and J gives up 1 base, and the segment between their germline ends measures 5 bases. CVID was diagnosed by standard criteria: serum IgG, IgA and/or IgM reduced below normal range, plus specific antibody deficiency. There were around 45 subjects in the CVID group (roughly 15 female and roughly 29 male), ranging in age from roughly 9 to 65 years, with a mean age of roughly 43. Most of the CVID patients and most of the healthy controls were of Caucasian heritage. All CVID subjects had received replacement immunoglobulin therapy for at least one year at the time of study participation. At the time of blood collection, no CVID subject was ill or was being treated with immunomodulatory or immunosuppressive medication. Heparinized peripheral whole blood samples of about 4.5 to 8 ml were collected from each donor. Genomic DNA from adults with common variable immune deficiency (CVID) and from healthy adult controls was the source for sequencing TCRbeta CDR3 repertoires. Diluted blood was density-centrifuged over Hypaque 1077 or Ficoll-Paque to isolate peripheral blood mononuclear cells. Unsorted mononuclear cells served as the source of genomic DNA, which was extracted either by Qiagen column purification or by a centrifugation-based method.

The study at large found these results: Reportedly, TCRbeta sequences from CVID had fewer deletions and N-nucleotide insertions, and highly modified clones with 13 or more V deletions were absent from CVID. Even though DNA input was equal, the average per sample came to about 81,820 unique sequences for controls compared with roughly 30,000 for CVID samples. Compared with healthy controls, CVID subjects showed increased TCRbeta clonality (t-test p = 0.018), a feature most characteristic of about a third of subjects. Differences among patients in the CVID cohort limited the correlations between repertoire features and clinical complications. According to the authors, finding the cause of the higher clonality in CVID would require sequencing the repertoires of T cell subpopulations. Fewer TCRbeta clones were shared among CVID subjects than among healthy controls (p < 0.0001).

This clone is described as medium-sized (0.01 to 0.1%). Its antigen remains undetermined. Read data end 3 residues before the CDR3 end; the end is taken from the germline J gene. CVID samples and control samples contributed equivalent amounts of genomic DNA as sequencing input. For every sample, a 60 bp segment covering the rearranged TCRbeta CDR3 region was amplified and then sequenced. The immunoSEQ assay, a bias-corrected multiplex PCR combined with high-throughput sequencing, was used to amplify TCRbeta. The original methods were these. Every unique nucleotide sequence counted as a clone and was annotated with V, D and J genes, copy number and frequency. Sequences were labeled productive if in frame, and non-productive if out of frame or containing stop codons. As previously described, clonality was calculated on the basis of Shannon's entropy. Mean CDR3 Kyte-Doolittle hydropathy was derived from the predicted amino acid sequences of productive clones. The R hclust function was used to hierarchically cluster scaled V gene usage with Manhattan distance and complete linkage. To assess clone sharing by CDR3 amino acid sequence, 12 repertoires per group were resampled over 100 rounds. The repertoires were screened for 60 to 85 published EBV-specific TCRbeta sequences and 200 to 250 published CMV-specific TCRbeta sequences. Analysis left out two CVID samples that produced under 10,000 sequences, so a few dozen CVID repertoires remained. This immuneACCESS table, as held by TCRdb, lists in-frame sequences with V and J called but not all clones. Of the missing ones, under half trace to an unresolved V gene in checked studies; the others have no known cause. That table is the source of V, J and clone size, and D and trimming were worked out from the DNA. The sample features over 30,000 clones, and none is a singleton. 6% to 7.5% of the sample rests with the top ten.

This sequence was found in a human donor with common variable immunodeficiency. The rearrangement combines TRBV29-1 with TRBJ1-1, with the D segment identity uncertain. The source material was peripheral blood mononuclear cells. CDR3 DNA (partial): TGCAGCGTTGAACCGGGGAACACTGAA. Translated, it gives CSVEPGNTE. The CDR3 as a whole reads CSVEPGNTEAFF.